This T cell receptor (beta chain) was recorded in a study of cytomegalovirus exposure and HLA in healthy donors. PCR involved 60 Vbeta and 13 Jbeta primers. Measured with immunoSEQ multiplex PCR; TCRdb has only the in-frame clones, and not every one. This table holds approximately 100,000 clones. Germline CDR1 reads MNHEY; CDR2 reads SMNVEV (reference sequence). V shed 4 bases, J shed 10 bases, and the junction held 5 bases outside the gene matches. The CDR3 has 12 amino acids. Sequenced: PBMCs. This TCR was sampled from a man in his forties or fifties in good health and CMV-seronegative. This rearrangement joins TRBV27 to TRBJ1-1, with TRBD1 matching over 8 bases. CDR3 in amino acids: CASSYQQGGAFF. CDR3 coding DNA: TGTGCCAGCAGTTACCAACAGGGGGGAGCTTTCTTT.